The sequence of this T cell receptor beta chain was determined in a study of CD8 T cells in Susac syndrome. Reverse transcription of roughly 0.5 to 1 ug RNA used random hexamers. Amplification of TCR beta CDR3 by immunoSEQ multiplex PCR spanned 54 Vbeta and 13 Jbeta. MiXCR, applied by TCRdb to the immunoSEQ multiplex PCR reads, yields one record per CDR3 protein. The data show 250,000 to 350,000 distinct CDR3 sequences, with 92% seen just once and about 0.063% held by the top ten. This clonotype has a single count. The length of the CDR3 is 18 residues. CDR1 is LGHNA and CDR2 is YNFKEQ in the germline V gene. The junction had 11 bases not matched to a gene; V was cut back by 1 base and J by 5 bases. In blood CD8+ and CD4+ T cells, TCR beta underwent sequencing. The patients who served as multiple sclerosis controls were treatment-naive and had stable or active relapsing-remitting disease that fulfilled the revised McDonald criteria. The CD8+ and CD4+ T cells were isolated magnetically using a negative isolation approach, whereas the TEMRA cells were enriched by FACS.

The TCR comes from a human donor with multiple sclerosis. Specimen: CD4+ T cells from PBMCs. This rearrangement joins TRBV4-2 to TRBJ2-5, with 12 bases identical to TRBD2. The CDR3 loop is CASSQGQGHLAGGETQYF. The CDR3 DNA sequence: TGTGCCAGCAGCCAAGGTCAGGGGCATCTAGCGGGGGGGGAGACCCAGTACTTC.